The 20 T cell receptor beta chains below were found in one sample sequenced in a study of CXCR3-negative and CXCR3-positive naive CD8 T cells. cDNA libraries for TRB were generated by 5' RACE incorporating UMI labels. TCRdb reprocessed the 5' RACE reads, with one entry per CDR3 protein and no DNA. This sample's table has around 50,000 distinct CDR3 sequences. Input material: naive CXCR3- CD8+ T cells from blood. The subset was: CD45RO-CCR7+CD27+CD95- naive CD8+ T cells lacking CXCR3 (TNR3-). Receptor source: a human donor in good health. Some clones in this sample may be carry-over from other donors' samples.

The chain recombines TRBV27 with TRBJ2-3. Germline V gene data show CDR1 as MNHEY and CDR2 as SMNVEV (reference sequence). The CDR3 extends over 15 amino acids. CDR3 amino acids: CASSLTQPSTDTQYF.

The chain has TRBV21-1 and TRBJ1-2; there is no DNA to check the TCRdb D call of TRBD1. TRBV21-1 counts as a pseudogene. The CDR3 is 13 amino acids. CDR3 sequence reads: CASRPPQFYGYTF.

This chain joins TRBV20-1 and TRBJ1-1. CDR1 DFQATT and CDR2 SNEGSKA come from the germline V gene (reference sequence). CDR3 length: 12 amino acids. The CDR3 region is CSASFTNTEAFF.

The V and J genes are TRBV13 and TRBJ2-3. The CDR3 is 15 amino acids. The germline CDR1 and CDR2 sequences are PRHDT and FYEKMQ (reference sequence). This CDR3 reads CASSLEVGSTDTQYF.

This chain joins TRBV5-1 and TRBJ1-1. This CDR3 is 13 amino acids long. CDR1 and CDR2 from the germline V gene are SGHRS and YFSETQ. CDR3 in amino acids: CASSLWANTEAFF.

V gene TRBV28 combines with J gene TRBJ2-7; TCRdb lists TRBD2, though no DNA is available to test this call. This CDR3 has 14 residues. CDR1 and CDR2 from the germline V gene are MDHEN and SYDVKM. CDR3 in amino acids: CASRGLAGSYEQYF.

The chain has TRBV12-3 or TRBV12-4 and TRBJ2-5. CDR3 length: 13 residues. CDR3 sequence reads: CASSLVVKETQYF.

The chain links TRBV4-3 to TRBJ1-1; TCRdb lists TRBD1, though no DNA is available to test this call. CDR3 size: 16 residues. Germline loops: CDR1 LGHNA, CDR2 YSLEER. The CDR3 loop is CASSQASTLGLTEAFF.

This chain connects TRBV20-1 to TRBJ2-1; no DNA is available, so the TRBD1 call from TCRdb remains unchecked. The CDR3 is made up of 14 amino acids. Germline assignment: CDR1 DFQATT and CDR2 SNEGSKA (reference sequence). CDR3 residues: CSAKTGAFYNEQFF.

The chain employs TRBV29-1 and TRBJ2-3; TCRdb's D call, TRBD1, is unchecked because there is no DNA. This CDR3 comprises 14 residues. Germline CDR1 reads SQVTM; CDR2 reads ANQGSEA. The CDR3 region is CSVLGGLGTDTQYF.

This rearrangement joins TRBV28 to TRBJ2-1. The germline gives CDR1 MDHEN, CDR2 SYDVKM. This CDR3 contains 14 residues. The CDR3 protein is CASSSGSSYNEQFF.

V is TRBV20-1 and J is TRBJ1-2; without DNA, the TCRdb call of TRBD1 cannot be checked. Germline CDR1 DFQATT, CDR2 SNEGSKA (reference sequence). There are 12 residues in the CDR3. CDR3 region: CSASGTGIKNTF.

The V call is TRBV4-1, the J call TRBJ2-5; TCRdb reports TRBD2, a call that lacks DNA to check it against. Germline lookup yields CDR1 MGHRA and CDR2 YSYEKL. CDR3 length equals 16 residues. The CDR3 protein is CASSQGRTHNPETQYF.

The genes are TRBV7-9 and TRBJ2-5; TCRdb indicates TRBD1, and absent DNA this call remains unverified. The CDR3 contains 15 residues. Germline V gene lookup returns CDR1 SEHNR and CDR2 FQNEAQ (reference sequence). CDR3 sequence: CASSFAGTGGETQYF.

This chain connects TRBV6-2 or TRBV6-3 to TRBJ2-7; TCRdb lists TRBD2, though no DNA is available to test this call. The CDR3 is 12 amino acids. Germline V gives CDR1 MNHEY, CDR2 SVGEGT. The chain's CDR3 is CASSTSGYEQYF.

This CDR3 reads CASSLIGGSLTDTQYF. V and J are TRBV7-2 and TRBJ2-3; TCRdb designates TRBD1, a call that cannot be tested without DNA. CDR1 and CDR2 (germline): SGHTA, FQGNSA. The CDR3 spans 16 residues.

This CDR3 is CASQLAGGRRTGELFF. V gene TRBV2 combines with J gene TRBJ2-2; TCRdb names TRBD2, which stays unverified in the absence of DNA. There are 16 residues in the CDR3. The germline CDR1 and CDR2 sequences are SNHLY and FYNNEI.

This chain joins TRBV4-1 and TRBJ2-1; TCRdb picks TRBD2, but there is no DNA to check that call. The CDR3 extends over 13 amino acids. Germline V CDR1 and CDR2: MGHRA, YSYEKL. CDR3 amino acids: CASSQDSLAGASF.

This sequence joins TRBV5-5 and TRBJ2-1; TCRdb's D call, TRBD2, is unchecked because there is no DNA. The CDR3 sequence is 15 residues long. Per germline, CDR1 SGHKS and CDR2 YYEKEE (reference sequence). CDR3 loop: CASSLGDLEGDEQFF. The whole variable domain, filled in from reference TRBV5-5 and TRBJ2-1, reads DAGVTQSPTHLIKTRGQQVTLRCSPISGHKSVSWYQQVLGQGPQFIFQYYEKEERGRGNFPDRFSARQFPNYSSELNVNALLLGDSALYLCASSLGDLEGDEQFFGPGTRLTVL.

The rearrangement joins TRBV28 to TRBJ2-5. The CDR3 is made up of 13 amino acids. Germline V gene data show CDR1 as MDHEN and CDR2 as SYDVKM. CDR3 residues: CASSLGQQETQYF.